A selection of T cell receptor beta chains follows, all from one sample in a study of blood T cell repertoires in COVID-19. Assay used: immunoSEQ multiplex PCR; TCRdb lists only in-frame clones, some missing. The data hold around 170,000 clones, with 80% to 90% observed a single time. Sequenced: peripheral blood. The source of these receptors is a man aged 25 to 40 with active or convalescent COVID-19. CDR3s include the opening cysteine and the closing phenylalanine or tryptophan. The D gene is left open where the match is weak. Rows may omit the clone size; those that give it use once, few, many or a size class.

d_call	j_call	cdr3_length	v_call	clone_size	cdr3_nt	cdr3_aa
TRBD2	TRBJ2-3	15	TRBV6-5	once	TGTGCCAGTAACTCACTAGCGGGAGAAGGGGATACGCAGTATTTT	CASNSLAGEGDTQYF
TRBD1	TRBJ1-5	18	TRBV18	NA	TGTGCCAGCTCACCACGGGACAGGGGGACTAATAGCAATCAGCCCCAGCATTTT	CASSPRDRGTNSNQPQHF
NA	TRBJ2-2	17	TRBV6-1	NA	TGTGCCAGCAGTGAAGGCGGGCGAAGGGTTAACACCGGGGAGCTGTTTTTT	CASSEGGRRVNTGELFF
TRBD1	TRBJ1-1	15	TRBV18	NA	TGTGCCAGCTCACCAGAGGCAGGGGGCAGGACTGAAGCTTTCTTT	CASSPEAGGRTEAFF
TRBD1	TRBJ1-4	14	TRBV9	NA	TGTGCCAGCAGCCCCGGGACAGGGAATGAAAAACTGTTTTTT	CASSPGTGNEKLFF
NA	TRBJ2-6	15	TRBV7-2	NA	TGTGCCAGCAGCTCAGACTATGGGGGGGCCAACGTCCTGACTTTC	CASSSDYGGANVLTF
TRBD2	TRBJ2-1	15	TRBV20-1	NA	TGCAGTGCTCGTGGACTAGCGGGAGGCTACAATGAGCAGTTCTTC	CSARGLAGGYNEQFF
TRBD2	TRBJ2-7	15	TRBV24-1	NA	TGTGCCACCAGTGACGCATCGCGAGCGGGAGGTGAGCAGTACTTC	CATSDASRAGGEQYF
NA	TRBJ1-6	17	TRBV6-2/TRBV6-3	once	TGTGCCAGCAGTTACCAACCTGACGGGGCCTATAATTCACCCCTCCACTTT	CASSYQPDGAYNSPLHF
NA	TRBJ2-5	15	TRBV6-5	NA	TGTGCCAGCGGGAGGGGGAGGGCCTCCGGGGAGACCCAGTACTTC	CASGRGRASGETQYF
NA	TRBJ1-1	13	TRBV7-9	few	TGTGCCAGCATCCCAGTTATGAACACTGAAGCTTTCTTT	CASIPVMNTEAFF
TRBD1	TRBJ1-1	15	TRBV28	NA	TGTGCCAGCAGTGCGGGGGACAGGGTGAACACTGAAGCTTTCTTT	CASSAGDRVNTEAFF
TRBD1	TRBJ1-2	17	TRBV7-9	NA	TGTGCCAGCAGCCACATGTGGGGACAGGGGGACGGCTATGGCTACACCTTC	CASSHMWGQGDGYGYTF
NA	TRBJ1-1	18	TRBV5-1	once	TGCGCCAGCAGCTTGAGTGACCCACCAGGCGAGGGGAACACTGAAGCTTTCTTT	CASSLSDPPGEGNTEAFF
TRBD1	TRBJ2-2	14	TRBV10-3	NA	TGTGCCATCAGTGGCGGACAGGGGACCGGGGAGCTGTTTTTT	CAISGGQGTGELFF
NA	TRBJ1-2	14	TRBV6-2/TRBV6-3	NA	TGTGCCAGCAGTTACCAGGAATTTCCCTATGGCTACACCTTC	CASSYQEFPYGYTF
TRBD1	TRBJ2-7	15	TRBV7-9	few	TGTGCCAGCAGCTTAGTAACAGGGGGACGGTACGAGCAGTACTTC	CASSLVTGGRYEQYF
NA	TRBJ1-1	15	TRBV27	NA	TGTGCCAGCAGCCGGGCGGGACACGGGAGGACTGAAGCTTTCTTT	CASSRAGHGRTEAFF
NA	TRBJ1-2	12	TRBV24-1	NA	TGTGCCACATGGGGGGGGTCGCATGGCTACACCTTC	CATWGGSHGYTF
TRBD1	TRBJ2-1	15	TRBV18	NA	TGTGCCAGCTCCCCAGGGGGCACTTCCTACAATGAGCAGTTCTTC	CASSPGGTSYNEQFF
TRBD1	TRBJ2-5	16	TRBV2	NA	TGTGCCAGCCGAGCGCAGGGGACAGGGGCCCGGGAGACCCAGTACTTC	CASRAQGTGARETQYF
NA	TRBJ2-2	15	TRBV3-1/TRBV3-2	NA	TGTGCCAGCAGCGGGATCGCGGGGCGGAACGGGGAGCTGTTTTTT	CASSGIAGRNGELFF
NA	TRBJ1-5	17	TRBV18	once	TGTGCCAGCTCACGTGGGGCCGGAGTGGGTACCAATCAGCCCCAGCATTTT	CASSRGAGVGTNQPQHF
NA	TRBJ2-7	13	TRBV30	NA	TGTGCCTGGAGTGGGACTTTACCCTACGAGCAGTACTTC	CAWSGTLPYEQYF
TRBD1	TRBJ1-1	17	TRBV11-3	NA	TGTGCCAGCAGCTCAGAGAGAGGACAGGGCTATTCTATCGGGGCTTTCTTT	CASSSERGQGYSIGAFF
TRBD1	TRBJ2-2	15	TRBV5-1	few	TGCGCCAGCAGCTTGGTAGCAGGGACAGCCGGGGAGCTGTTTTTT	CASSLVAGTAGELFF
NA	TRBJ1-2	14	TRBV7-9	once	TGTGCCAGCAGCTTATGGCTCGGGGAAGATGGCTACACCTTC	CASSLWLGEDGYTF
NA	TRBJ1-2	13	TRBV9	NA	TGTGCCAGCAGCGGAGCAGGGCCCTATGGCTACACCTTC	CASSGAGPYGYTF
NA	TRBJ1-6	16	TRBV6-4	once	TGTGCCAGCAGTGACGCACCAGGGCTCCCGGGTTCACCCCTCCACTTT	CASSDAPGLPGSPLHF
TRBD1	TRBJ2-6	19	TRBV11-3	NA	TGTGCCAGCAGCTTAGACGGTGGACAGGTCGTCTCTGGGGCCAACGTCCTGACTTTC	CASSLDGGQVVSGANVLTF
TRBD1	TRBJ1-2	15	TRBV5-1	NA	TGCGCCAGCAGCACTACGACAGGGAAAAGCTATGGCTACACCTTC	CASSTTTGKSYGYTF
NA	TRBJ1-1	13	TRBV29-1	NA	TGCAGCGTTGATGGGCGGGGGAGGGCTGAAGCTTTCTTT	CSVDGRGRAEAFF
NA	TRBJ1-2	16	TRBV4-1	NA	TGCGCCAGCAGTAAGCCGGGGGGGCCACTGCACTATGGCTACACCTTC	CASSKPGGPLHYGYTF
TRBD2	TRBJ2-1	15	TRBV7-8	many	TGTGCCAGCAGCTTAGATGGCGGGAGGGCAAATGAGCAGTTCTTC	CASSLDGGRANEQFF
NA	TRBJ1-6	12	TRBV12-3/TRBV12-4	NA	TGTGCCAGCAGACATGGTGGTTCACCCCTCCACTTT	CASRHGGSPLHF
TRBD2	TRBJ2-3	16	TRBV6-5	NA	TGTGCCAGCAGTTACTATTTAGCGGGGGTCGAAGATACGCAGTATTTT	CASSYYLAGVEDTQYF
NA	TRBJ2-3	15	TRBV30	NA	TGTGCCTGGATGAACAGGGAAATGGGCACAGATACGCAGTATTTT	CAWMNREMGTDTQYF
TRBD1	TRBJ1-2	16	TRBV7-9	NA	TGTGCCAGCAGCTTGTCTACGAGGGGACAGGGGAATGGCTACACCTTC	CASSLSTRGQGNGYTF
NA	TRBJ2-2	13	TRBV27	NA	TGTGCCACGAGGGTATTGAACACCGGGGAGCTGTTTTTT	CATRVLNTGELFF
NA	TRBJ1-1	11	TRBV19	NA	TGTGCCAGTAGTAGGGGGCGTGAAGCTTTCTTT	CASSRGREAFF
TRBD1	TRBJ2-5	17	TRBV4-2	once	TGTGCCAGCAGCCAAAATCCCGGGACAGCTATCCAAGAGACCCAGTACTTC	CASSQNPGTAIQETQYF
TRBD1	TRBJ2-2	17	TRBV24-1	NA	TGTGCCACCAGTGACCCCGGACAGGGGTGGAACACCGGGGAGCTGTTTTTT	CATSDPGQGWNTGELFF
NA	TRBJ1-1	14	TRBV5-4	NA	TGTGCCAGCAGCTTGGAACAGCAAAACACTGAAGCTTTCTTT	CASSLEQQNTEAFF
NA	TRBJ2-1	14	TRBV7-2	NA	TGTGCCAGCAGCGGGGCCGTGGGGCGAAATGAGCAGTTCTTC	CASSGAVGRNEQFF
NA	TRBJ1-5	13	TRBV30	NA	TGTGCCTGGAGTACCCGGGGGGATCAGCCCCAGCATTTT	CAWSTRGDQPQHF
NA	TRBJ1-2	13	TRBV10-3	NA	TGTGCCATCAGGGAGGAGGAGGGGCAAGGCTACACCTTC	CAIREEEGQGYTF
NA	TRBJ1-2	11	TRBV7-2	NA	TGTGCCAGCAGCCAGGGTGGCGGCTACACCTTC	CASSQGGGYTF
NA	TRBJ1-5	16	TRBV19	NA	TGTGCCAGTAGTATCGCCCCGGTCGGGAGCAATCAGCCCCAGCATTTT	CASSIAPVGSNQPQHF
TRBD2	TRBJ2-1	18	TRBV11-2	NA	TGTGCCAGCAGCGATGGGGTGCGCGGGAGGGCTTCGGACAATGAGCAGTTCTTC	CASSDGVRGRASDNEQFF
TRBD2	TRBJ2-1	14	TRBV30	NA	TGTGCCTCACGGACTAGCGGGAGTAGCAATGAGCAGTTCTTC	CASRTSGSSNEQFF